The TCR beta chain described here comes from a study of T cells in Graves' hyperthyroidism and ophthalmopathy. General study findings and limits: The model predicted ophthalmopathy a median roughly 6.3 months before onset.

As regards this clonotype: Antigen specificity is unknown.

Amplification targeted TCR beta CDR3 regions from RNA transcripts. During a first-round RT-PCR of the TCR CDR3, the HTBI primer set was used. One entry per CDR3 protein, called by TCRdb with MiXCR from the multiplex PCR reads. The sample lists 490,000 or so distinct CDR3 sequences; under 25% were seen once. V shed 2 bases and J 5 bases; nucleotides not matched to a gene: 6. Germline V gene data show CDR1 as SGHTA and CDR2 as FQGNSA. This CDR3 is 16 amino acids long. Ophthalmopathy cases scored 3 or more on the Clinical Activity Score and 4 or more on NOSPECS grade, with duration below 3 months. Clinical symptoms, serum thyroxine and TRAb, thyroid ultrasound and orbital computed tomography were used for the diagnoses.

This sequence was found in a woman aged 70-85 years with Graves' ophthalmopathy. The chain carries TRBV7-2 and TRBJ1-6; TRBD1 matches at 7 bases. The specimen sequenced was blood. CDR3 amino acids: CASSLSSGGHNSPLHF. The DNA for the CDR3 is TGTGCCAGCAGCTTAAGCTCAGGGGGTCATAATTCACCCCTCCACTTT.